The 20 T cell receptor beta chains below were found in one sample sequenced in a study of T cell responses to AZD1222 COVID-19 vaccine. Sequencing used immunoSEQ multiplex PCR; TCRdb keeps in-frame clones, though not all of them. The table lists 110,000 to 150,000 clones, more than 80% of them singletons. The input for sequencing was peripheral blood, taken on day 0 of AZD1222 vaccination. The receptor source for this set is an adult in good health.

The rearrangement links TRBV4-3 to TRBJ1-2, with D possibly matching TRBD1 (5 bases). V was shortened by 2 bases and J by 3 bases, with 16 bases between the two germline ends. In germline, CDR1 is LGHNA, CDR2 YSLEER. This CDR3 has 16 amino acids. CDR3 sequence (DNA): TGCGCCAGCAGCCAATTGAGGGGCCCTCGGGACTATGGCTACACCTTC. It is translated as CASSQLRGPRDYGYTF.

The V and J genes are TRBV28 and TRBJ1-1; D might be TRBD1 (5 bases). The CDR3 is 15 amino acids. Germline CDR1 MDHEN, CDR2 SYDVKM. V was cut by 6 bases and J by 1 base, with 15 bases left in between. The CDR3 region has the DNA TGTGCCAGCAGGACTTCGGGGGTCTCGAACACTGAAGCTTTCTTT. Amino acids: CASRTSGVSNTEAFF.

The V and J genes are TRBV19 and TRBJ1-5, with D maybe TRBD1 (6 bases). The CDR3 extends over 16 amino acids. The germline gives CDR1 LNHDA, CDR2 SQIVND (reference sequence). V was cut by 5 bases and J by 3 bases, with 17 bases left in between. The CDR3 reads CASSFTGNFPNQPQHF. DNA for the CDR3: TGTGCCAGTAGTTTCACAGGGAATTTCCCCAATCAGCCCCAGCATTTT.

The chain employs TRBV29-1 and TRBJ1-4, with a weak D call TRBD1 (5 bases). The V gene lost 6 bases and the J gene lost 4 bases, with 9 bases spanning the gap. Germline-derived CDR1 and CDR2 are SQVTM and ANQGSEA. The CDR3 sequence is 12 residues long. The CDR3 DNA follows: TGCAGCGTACAGGCCTTTAATGAAAAACTGTTTTTT. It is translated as CSVQAFNEKLFF.

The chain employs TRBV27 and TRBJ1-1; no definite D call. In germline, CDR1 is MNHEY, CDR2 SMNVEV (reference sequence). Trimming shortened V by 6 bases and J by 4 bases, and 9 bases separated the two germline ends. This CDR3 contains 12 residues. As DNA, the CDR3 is TGTGCCAGCAGCCGAATGGGCACTGAAGCTTTCTTT. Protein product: CASSRMGTEAFF.

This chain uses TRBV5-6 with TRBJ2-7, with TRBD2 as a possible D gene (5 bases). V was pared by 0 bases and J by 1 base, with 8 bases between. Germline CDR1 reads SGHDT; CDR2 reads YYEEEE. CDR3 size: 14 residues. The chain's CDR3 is CASSLGVASYEQYF. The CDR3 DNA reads TGTGCCAGCAGCTTGGGGGTAGCGTCCTACGAGCAGTACTTC.

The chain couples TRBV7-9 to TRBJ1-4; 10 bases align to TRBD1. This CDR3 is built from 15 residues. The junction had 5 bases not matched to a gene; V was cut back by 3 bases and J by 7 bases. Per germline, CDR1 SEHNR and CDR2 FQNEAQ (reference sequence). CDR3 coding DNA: TGTGCCAGCAGCTTCGACTGGACAGGGGGTGAAAAACTGTTTTTT. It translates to CASSFDWTGGEKLFF.

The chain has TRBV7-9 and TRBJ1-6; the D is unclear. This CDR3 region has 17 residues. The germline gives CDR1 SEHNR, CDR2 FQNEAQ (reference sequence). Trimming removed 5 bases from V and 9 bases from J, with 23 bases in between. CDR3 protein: CASSPSLDGNGGSPLHF. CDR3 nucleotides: TGTGCCAGCAGCCCTAGTTTGGATGGGAACGGTGGTTCACCCCTCCACTTT.

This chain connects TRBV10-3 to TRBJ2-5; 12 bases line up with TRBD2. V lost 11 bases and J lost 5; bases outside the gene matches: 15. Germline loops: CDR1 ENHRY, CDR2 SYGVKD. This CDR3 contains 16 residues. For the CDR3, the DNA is TGTGCCTCCGGATGGGCTAGCGGGAGGGCCGCGGAGACCCAGTACTTC. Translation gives CASGWASGRAAETQYF.

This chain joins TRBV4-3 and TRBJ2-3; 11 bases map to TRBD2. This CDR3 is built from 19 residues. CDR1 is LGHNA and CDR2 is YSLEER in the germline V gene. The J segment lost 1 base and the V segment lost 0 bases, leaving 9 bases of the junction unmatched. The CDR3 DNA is TGCGCCAGCAGCCAAGAGACAGGGCCACTAGCGGGGGGCACAGATACGCAGTATTTT. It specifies CASSQETGPLAGGTDTQYF.

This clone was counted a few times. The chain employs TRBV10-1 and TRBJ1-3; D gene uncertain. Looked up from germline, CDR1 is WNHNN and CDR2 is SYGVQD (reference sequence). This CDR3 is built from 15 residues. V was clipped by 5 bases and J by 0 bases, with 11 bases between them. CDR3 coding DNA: TGCGCCAGCAGTCCCACACCTCGCTCTGGAAACACCATATATTTT. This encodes CASSPTPRSGNTIYF.

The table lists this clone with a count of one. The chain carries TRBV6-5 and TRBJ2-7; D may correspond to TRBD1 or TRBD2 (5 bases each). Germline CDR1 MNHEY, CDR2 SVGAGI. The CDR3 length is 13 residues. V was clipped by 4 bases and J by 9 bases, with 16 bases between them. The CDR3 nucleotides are TGTGCCAGCAGTTCCGGGACCCCCAAGGCGCAGTACTTC. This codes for CASSSGTPKAQYF.

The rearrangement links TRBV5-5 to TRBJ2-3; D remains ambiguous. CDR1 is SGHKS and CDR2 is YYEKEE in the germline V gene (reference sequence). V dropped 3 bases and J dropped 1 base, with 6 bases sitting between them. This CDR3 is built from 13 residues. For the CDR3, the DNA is TGTGCCAGCAGCTCCTTAGGCACAGATACGCAGTATTTT. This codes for CASSSLGTDTQYF.

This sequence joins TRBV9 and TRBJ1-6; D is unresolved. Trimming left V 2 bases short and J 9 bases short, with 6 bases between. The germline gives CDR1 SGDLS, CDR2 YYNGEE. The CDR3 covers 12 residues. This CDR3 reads CASSVGSSPLHF. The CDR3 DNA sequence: TGTGCCAGCAGCGTGGGAAGTTCACCCCTCCACTTT. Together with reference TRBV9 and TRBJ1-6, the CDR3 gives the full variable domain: DSGVTQTPKHLITATGQRVTLRCSPRSGDLSVYWYQQSLDQGLQFLIQYYNGEERAKGNILERFSAQQFPDLHSELNLSSLELGDSALYFCASSVGSSPLHFGNGTRLTVT.

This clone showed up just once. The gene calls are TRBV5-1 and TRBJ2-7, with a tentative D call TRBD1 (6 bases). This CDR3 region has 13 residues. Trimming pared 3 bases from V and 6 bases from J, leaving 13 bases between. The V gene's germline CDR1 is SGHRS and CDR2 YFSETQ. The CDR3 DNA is TGCGCCAGCAGCTGGGGGACATTTCCCGAGCAGTACTTC. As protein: CASSWGTFPEQYF.

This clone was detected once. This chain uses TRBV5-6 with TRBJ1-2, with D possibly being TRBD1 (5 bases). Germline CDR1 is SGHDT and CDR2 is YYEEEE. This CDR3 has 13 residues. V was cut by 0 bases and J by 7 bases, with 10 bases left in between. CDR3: CASSLGGASGYTF. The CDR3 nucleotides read TGTGCCAGCAGCTTGGGGGGCGCAAGTGGCTACACCTTC.

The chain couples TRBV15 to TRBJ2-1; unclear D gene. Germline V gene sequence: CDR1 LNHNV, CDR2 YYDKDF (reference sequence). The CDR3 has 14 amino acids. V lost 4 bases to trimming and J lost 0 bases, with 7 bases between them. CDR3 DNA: TGTGCCACCAGCACTCTAGACTCCTACAATGAGCAGTTCTTC. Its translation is CATSTLDSYNEQFF.

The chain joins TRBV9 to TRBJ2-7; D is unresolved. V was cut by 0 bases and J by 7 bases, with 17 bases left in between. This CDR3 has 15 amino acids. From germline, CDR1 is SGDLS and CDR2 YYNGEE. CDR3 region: CASSVGLPALGEQYF. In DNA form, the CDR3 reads TGTGCCAGCAGCGTAGGACTTCCTGCCTTGGGAGAGCAGTACTTC.

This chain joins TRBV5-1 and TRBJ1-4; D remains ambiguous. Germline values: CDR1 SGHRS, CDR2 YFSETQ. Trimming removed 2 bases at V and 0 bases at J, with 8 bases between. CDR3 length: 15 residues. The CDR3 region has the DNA TGCGCCAGCAGCTTTAGAGAACCAACTAATGAAAAACTGTTTTTT. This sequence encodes CASSFREPTNEKLFF. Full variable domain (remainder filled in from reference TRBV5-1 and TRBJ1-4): KAGVTQTPRYLIKTRGQQVTLSCSPISGHRSVSWYQQTPGQGLQFLFEYFSETQRNKGNFPGRFSGRQFSNSRSEMNVSTLELGDSALYLCASSFREPTNEKLFFGSGTQLSVL.

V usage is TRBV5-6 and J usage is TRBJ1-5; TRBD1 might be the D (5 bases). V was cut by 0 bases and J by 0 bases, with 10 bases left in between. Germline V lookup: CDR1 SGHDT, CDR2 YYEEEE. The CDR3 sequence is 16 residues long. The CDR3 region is CASSLAGHSSNQPQHF. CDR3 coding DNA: TGTGCCAGCAGCTTGGCCGGACATTCTAGCAATCAGCCCCAGCATTTT.